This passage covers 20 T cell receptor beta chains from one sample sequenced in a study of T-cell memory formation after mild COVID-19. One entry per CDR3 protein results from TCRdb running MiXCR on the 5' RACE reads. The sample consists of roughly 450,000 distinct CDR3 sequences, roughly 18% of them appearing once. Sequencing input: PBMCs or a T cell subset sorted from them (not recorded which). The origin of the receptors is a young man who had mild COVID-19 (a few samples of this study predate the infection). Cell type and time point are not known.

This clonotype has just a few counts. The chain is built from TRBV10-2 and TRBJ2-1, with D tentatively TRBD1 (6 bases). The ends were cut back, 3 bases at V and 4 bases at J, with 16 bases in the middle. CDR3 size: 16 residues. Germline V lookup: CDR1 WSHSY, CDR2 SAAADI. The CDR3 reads CASSDWDTYHYNEQFF. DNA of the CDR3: TGCGCCAGCAGTGACTGGGACACCTACCATTACAATGAGCAGTTCTTC.

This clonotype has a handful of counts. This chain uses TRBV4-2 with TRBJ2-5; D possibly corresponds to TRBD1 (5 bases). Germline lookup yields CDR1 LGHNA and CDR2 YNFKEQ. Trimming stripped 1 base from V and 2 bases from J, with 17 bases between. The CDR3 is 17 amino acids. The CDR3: CASSQGQGPVPQETQYF. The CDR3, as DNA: TGTGCCAGCAGCCAAGGTCAGGGTCCCGTCCCTCAAGAGACCCAGTACTTC.

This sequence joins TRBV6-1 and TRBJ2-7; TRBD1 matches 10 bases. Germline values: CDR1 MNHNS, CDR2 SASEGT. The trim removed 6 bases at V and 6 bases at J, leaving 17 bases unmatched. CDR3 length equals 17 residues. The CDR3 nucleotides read TGTGCCAGCAGAGCCTTCCAATCCGGGACAGGGGCCGGCGAGCAGTACTTC. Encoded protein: CASRAFQSGTGAGEQYF.

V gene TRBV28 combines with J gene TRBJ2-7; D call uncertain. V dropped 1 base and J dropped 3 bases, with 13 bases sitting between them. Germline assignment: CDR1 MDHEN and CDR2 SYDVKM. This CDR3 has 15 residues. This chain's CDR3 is CASSLSYRQYYEQYV. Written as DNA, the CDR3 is TGTGCCAGCAGTTTATCCTATCGGCAGTACTACGAGCAGTACGTC.

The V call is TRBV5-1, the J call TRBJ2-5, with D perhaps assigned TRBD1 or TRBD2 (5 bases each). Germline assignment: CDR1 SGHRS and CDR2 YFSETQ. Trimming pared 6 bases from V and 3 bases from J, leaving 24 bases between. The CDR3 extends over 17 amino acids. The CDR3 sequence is CASIKSPGTDEKETQYF. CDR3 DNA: TGCGCCAGCATTAAGTCCCCCGGGACCGACGAAAAAGAGACCCAGTACTTC. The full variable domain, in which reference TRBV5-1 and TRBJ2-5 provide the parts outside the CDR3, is KAGVTQTPRYLIKTRGQQVTLSCSPISGHRSVSWYQQTPGQGLQFLFEYFSETQRNKGNFPGRFSGRQFSNSRSEMNVSTLELGDSALYLCASIKSPGTDEKETQYFGPGTRLLVL.

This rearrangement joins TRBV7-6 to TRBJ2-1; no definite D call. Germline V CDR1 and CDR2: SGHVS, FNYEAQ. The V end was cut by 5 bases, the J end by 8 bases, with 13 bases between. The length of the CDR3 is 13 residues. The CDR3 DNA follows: TGTGCCAGCAGCACGGGTCCCGGCGATGAGCAGTTCTTC. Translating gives CASSTGPGDEQFF.

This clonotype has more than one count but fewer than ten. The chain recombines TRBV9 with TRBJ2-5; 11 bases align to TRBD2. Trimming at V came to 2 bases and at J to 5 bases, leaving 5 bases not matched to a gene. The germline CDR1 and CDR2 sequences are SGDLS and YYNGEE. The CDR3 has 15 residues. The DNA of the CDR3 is TGTGCCAGCAGCGTTACTAGCGGGGGATGGGAGACCCAGTACTTC. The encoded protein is CASSVTSGGWETQYF.

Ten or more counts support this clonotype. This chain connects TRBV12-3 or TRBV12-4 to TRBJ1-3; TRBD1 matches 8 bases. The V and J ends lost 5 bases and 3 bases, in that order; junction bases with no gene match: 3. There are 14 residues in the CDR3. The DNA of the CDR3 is TGTGCCAGCAGTCCGGGGACAGGTGGAAACACCATATATTTT. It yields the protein CASSPGTGGNTIYF.

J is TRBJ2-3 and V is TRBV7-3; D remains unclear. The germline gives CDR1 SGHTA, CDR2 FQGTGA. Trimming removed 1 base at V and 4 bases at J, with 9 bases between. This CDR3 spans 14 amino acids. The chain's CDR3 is CASSLNTSPDTQYF. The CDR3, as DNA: TGTGCCAGCAGCTTAAATACCAGCCCAGATACGCAGTATTTT.

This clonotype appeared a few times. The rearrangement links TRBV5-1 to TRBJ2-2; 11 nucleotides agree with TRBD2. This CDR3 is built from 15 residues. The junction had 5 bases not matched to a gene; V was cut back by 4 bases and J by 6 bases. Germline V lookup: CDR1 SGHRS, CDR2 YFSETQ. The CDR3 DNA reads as TGCGCCAGCAGCCCCATTAGCGGGGGGGCCGGGGAGCTGTTTTTT. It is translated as CASSPISGGAGELFF.

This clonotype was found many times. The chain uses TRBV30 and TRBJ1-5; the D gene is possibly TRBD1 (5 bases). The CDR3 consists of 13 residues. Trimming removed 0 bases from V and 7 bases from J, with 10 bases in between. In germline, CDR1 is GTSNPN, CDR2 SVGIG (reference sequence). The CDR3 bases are TGTGCCTGGAGTGTAGCCAGGGACCAGCCCCAGCATTTT. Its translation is CAWSVARDQPQHF.

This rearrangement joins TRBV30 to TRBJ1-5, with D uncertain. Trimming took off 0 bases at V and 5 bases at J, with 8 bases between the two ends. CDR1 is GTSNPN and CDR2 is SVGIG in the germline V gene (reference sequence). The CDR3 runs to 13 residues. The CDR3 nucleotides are TGTGCCTGGAGTGTACGGGAGGATCAGCCCCAGCATTTT. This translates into CAWSVREDQPQHF.

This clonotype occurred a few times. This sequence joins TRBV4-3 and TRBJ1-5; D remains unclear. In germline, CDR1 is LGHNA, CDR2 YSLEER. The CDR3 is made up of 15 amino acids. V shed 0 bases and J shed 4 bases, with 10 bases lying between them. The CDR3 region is CASSQDGLTNQPQHF. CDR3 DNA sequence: TGCGCCAGCAGCCAAGATGGCTTAACTAATCAGCCCCAGCATTTT.

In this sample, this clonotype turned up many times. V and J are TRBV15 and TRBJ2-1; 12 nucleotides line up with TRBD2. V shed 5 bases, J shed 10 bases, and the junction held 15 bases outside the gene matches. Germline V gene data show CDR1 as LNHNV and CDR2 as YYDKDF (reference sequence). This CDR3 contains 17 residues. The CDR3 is CATSGGLAGRSNSEQFF. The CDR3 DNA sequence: TGTGCCACCAGCGGCGGACTAGCGGGGAGATCCAATAGCGAGCAGTTCTTC. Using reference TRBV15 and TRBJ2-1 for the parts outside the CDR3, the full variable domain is DAMVIQNPRYQVTQFGKPVTLSCSQTLNHNVMYWYQQKSSQAPKLLFHYYDKDFNNEADTPDNFQSRRPNTSFCFLDIRSPGLGDTAMYLCATSGGLAGRSNSEQFFGPGTRLTVL.

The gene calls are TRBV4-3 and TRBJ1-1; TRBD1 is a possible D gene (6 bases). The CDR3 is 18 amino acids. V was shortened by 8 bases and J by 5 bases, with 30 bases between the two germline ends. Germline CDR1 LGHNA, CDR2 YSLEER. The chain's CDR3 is CASPGGFSFLTGRTEAFF. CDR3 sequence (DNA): TGCGCCAGCCCGGGGGGTTTTAGTTTCCTTACAGGGCGAACTGAAGCTTTCTTT.

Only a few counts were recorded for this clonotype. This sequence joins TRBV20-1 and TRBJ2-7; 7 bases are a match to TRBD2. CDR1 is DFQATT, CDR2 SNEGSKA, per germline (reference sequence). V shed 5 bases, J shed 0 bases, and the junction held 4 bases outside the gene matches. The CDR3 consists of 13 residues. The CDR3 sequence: CSARGVSSYEQYV. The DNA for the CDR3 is TGCAGTGCTCGGGGGGTCAGCTCCTACGAGCAGTACGTC.

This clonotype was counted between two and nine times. This CDR3 reads CASSQDPSGGGETQYF. Here the CDR3 DNA reads TGCGCCAGCAGCCAAGATCCTAGCGGGGGTGGGGAGACCCAGTACTTC. The rearrangement links TRBV4-3 to TRBJ2-5; 10 nucleotides line up with TRBD2. CDR3 size: 16 residues. CDR1 and CDR2 from the germline V gene are LGHNA and YSLEER. V trimming: 0 bases; J trimming: 5 bases; junction bases outside the gene matches: 6.

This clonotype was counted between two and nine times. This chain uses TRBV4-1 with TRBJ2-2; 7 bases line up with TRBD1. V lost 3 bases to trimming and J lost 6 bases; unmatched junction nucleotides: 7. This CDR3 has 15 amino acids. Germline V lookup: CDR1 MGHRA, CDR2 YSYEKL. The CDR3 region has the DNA TGCGCCAGCAGCCACAACAGGGGTAGGGCCGGGGAGCTGTTTTTT. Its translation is CASSHNRGRAGELFF.

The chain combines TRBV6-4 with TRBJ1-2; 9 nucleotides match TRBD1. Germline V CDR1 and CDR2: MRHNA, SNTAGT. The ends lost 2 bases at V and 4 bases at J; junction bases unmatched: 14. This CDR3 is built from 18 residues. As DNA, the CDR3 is TGTGCCAGCAGTGACCTCCGGGACAGGGAAAATGTTGGCTATGGCTACACCTTC. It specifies CASSDLRDRENVGYGYTF.

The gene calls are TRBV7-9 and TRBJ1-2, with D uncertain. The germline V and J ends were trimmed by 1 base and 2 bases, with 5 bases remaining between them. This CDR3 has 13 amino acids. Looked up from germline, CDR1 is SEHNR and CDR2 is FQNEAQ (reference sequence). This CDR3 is CASSLESNYGYTF. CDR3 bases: TGTGCCAGCAGCTTAGAATCAAACTATGGCTACACCTTC.